The clone carrying this TCR beta chain was seen a handful of times. Its antigen is as yet unknown. The sample is drawn from a study of post-analysis software for immune sequencing data. Study-level background: Recorded subtypes: relapsing-remitting, secondary progressive, progressive-relapsing; some patients unannotated.

Trimming stripped 5 bases from V and 5 bases from J, with 14 bases between. This CDR3 is 14 amino acids long. CDR1 SGHDT and CDR2 YYEEEE come from the germline V gene. Prepared libraries of TCR beta cDNA carried unique molecular identifiers. From around 1 to 10 million T cells, 400,000 to 650,000 cDNA molecules were obtained. TCRdb called the PCR reads again in MiXCR, with one record for every CDR3 protein. The table has about 430,000 distinct CDR3 sequences, roughly 40% seen once. Study-wide points: Roughly five TRBV segments, including TRBV5-6, TRBV5-1 and TRBV20-1, were more frequent in patients than controls. F-measure co-clustering was strong for batch-matched samples.

The specimen was blood. This TCR came from a girl under 10 years old with multiple sclerosis. This rearrangement joins TRBV5-6 to TRBJ1-5; weak D call: TRBD1 (5 bases). The CDR3 coding sequence is TGTGCCAGCAGTCGTTTTCAGGGAGATCAGCCCCAGCATTTT. It is translated as CASSRFQGDQPQHF.